This TCR beta chain originates from a study of blood T cell repertoires in COVID-19. Data came from immunoSEQ multiplex PCR; TCRdb stores just in-frame clones and leaves some out. The table has roughly 180,000 clones, 75% to 90% seen once. This TCR was sampled from a woman aged 45-65 years who had recovered from COVID-19. Source material: PBMCs or T cells enriched from blood (not recorded which).

CDR3: CASSQEGLAGTYGYTF. The CDR3 nucleotides are TGTGCCAGCAGCCAAGAAGGCCTAGCAGGTACCTATGGCTACACCTTC. The chain employs TRBV14 and TRBJ1-2; D gene uncertain. Germline CDR1 is SGHDN and CDR2 is FVKESK. The V end lost 0 bases, the J end lost 4 bases, and 15 bases lay between the germline ends. CDR3 size: 16 residues.